A single sample gave rise to the 9 T cell receptor beta chains below, sequenced in a study of metastatic and nonmetastatic thyroid tumors. TCRdb re-called the PCR reads through MiXCR. The sample lists around 22,000 clones, 35% to 45% occurring once. Prior to thyroid surgery, none of the patients had received any treatment. Sequenced input: blood. The receptor source for this set is a male donor with papillary thyroid cancer or a benign thyroid nodule (not recorded which). Some clones in this sample may be carry-over from other donors' samples.

This clone is medium-sized by share. The chain has TRBV6-1 and TRBJ2-3, with TRBD2 as a possible D gene (5 bases). V gave up 5 bases and J gave up 5 bases, with 23 bases separating them. Germline CDR1 reads MNHNS; CDR2 reads SASEGT. This CDR3 comprises 17 residues. CDR3 protein: CASSKDGKERFRDTQYF. DNA for the CDR3: TGTGCCAGCAGTAAGGACGGGAAAGAGAGATTCAGAGATACGCAGTATTTT.

Turning to this clone: Without the conserved terminal phenylalanine or tryptophan, this CDR3 likely stems from a read error. DNA of the CDR3: TGTGCCAGCAAGCAGGCGGTAAATAGCGGGACTGAAGAGCAGTACTTG. Translated: CASKQAVNSGTEEQYL. The chain links TRBV5-4 to TRBJ2-7, with 8 positions matching TRBD2. Losses at the gene ends were 6 bases for V and 7 bases for J; bases not matched to a gene: 18. This CDR3 has 16 residues. CDR1 and CDR2 (germline): SGHNT, YYREEE (reference sequence).

The chain couples TRBV7-3 to TRBJ2-2, with D possibly TRBD1 on 6 matching bases. V was cut by 1 base and J by 4 bases, with 13 bases left in between. This CDR3 is 16 amino acids long. Germline CDR1 reads SGHTA; CDR2 reads FQGTGA. CDR3 coding DNA: TGTGCCAGCAGCTTAAATTCGGCAGGGGCCACCGGGGAGCTGTTTTTT. Translated, it gives CASSLNSAGATGELFF. The whole variable domain, filled in from reference TRBV7-3 and TRBJ2-2, reads GAGVSQTPSNKVTEKGKYVELRCDPISGHTALYWYRQSLGQGPEFLIYFQGTGAADDSGLPNDRFFAVRPEGSVSTLKIQRTERGDSAVYLCASSLNSAGATGELFFGEGSRLTVL.

This clone was found many times. The chain is built from TRBV7-3 and TRBJ2-2; no clear D. V shed 4 bases and J shed 2 bases, with 8 bases lying between them. CDR3 length: 14 amino acids. The V gene's germline CDR1 is SGHTA and CDR2 FQGTGA. The CDR3 here is CASSYSINTGELFF. The CDR3 DNA reads as TGTGCCAGCAGCTACTCAATAAACACCGGGGAGCTGTTTTTT.

The chain links TRBV12-3 or TRBV12-4 to TRBJ2-2, with 10 bases matching TRBD2. V shed 3 bases and J 7 bases; nucleotides not matched to a gene: 5. The CDR3 totals 15 residues. The CDR3 sequence: CASSFQAGGGGELFF. DNA for the CDR3: TGTGCCAGCAGTTTCCAAGCGGGAGGGGGCGGGGAGCTGTTTTTT.

The chain has TRBV9 and TRBJ1-1, with a possible D match to TRBD1 (6 bases). Deletions cut 3 bases from V and 5 bases from J, with 17 bases between. The germline CDR1 and CDR2 sequences are SGDLS and YYNGEE. This CDR3 region has 15 residues. The CDR3 loop reads CASSGKQGFGTEAFF. The CDR3 nucleotides are TGTGCCAGCAGCGGGAAACAGGGTTTTGGGACTGAAGCTTTCTTT.

This clone appeared once. The V and J genes are TRBV5-5 and TRBJ2-2; D gene uncertain. The CDR3 contains 12 residues. V lost 4 bases and J 5 bases, leaving 6 bases between the germline ends. Germline CDR1 and CDR2: SGHKS and YYEKEE (reference sequence). This chain's CDR3 is CASSTWTGELFF. The CDR3 DNA sequence: TGTGCCAGCAGCACGTGGACCGGGGAGCTGTTTTTT.

By sample share, this clone is medium-sized. This chain connects TRBV3-1 to TRBJ2-6; D remains ambiguous. Germline V gene sequence: CDR1 LGHDT, CDR2 YNNKEL (reference sequence). The CDR3 runs 13 residues. Trimming took 4 bases from V and 0 from J, leaving 1 base between them. The CDR3 coding sequence is TGTGCCAGCAGCCGCTCTGGGGCCAACGTCCTGACTTTC. This codes for CASSRSGANVLTF.

In its sample, this clone was seen a few times. The J gene is TRBJ2-1, the V gene TRBV5-1, with D maybe TRBD2 (6 bases). Deletions cut 4 bases from V and 7 bases from J, with 15 bases between. The CDR3 sequence is 14 residues long. Looked up from germline, CDR1 is SGHRS and CDR2 is YFSETQ. This CDR3 is CASSQTPSVNEQFF. The CDR3 region has the DNA TGCGCCAGCAGCCAAACCCCTAGCGTAAATGAGCAGTTCTTC.